Below, 18 T cell receptor beta chains from the same sample are listed, as sequenced in a study of blood T cell repertoires in COVID-19. Sequencing used immunoSEQ multiplex PCR; TCRdb keeps in-frame clones, though not all of them. The profile covers 35,000 to 45,000 clones, with around 90% appearing a single time and around 5.1% taken by the ten largest. Sequencing was performed on peripheral blood. These receptors all stem from a woman of 80 years or more with acute or convalescent COVID-19.

This clone was counted once. The chain carries TRBV5-1 and TRBJ2-5; D perhaps matches TRBD1 (5 bases). Germline CDR1 is SGHRS and CDR2 is YFSETQ. This CDR3 is built from 15 residues. Trimming took 0 bases from V and 6 from J, leaving 15 bases between them. The CDR3: CASSLVRSGAKTQYF. The CDR3 nucleotides are TGCGCCAGCAGCTTGGTCCGGTCTGGGGCGAAGACCCAGTACTTC.

The chain links TRBV2 to TRBJ2-3, with 7 bases that match TRBD1. V lost 3 bases and J lost 4; bases outside the gene matches: 4. The V gene's germline CDR1 is SNHLY and CDR2 FYNNEI. The CDR3 spans 14 residues. The CDR3 sequence: CASSDRGLPDTQYF. CDR3 coding DNA: TGTGCCAGCAGTGACAGGGGGTTGCCAGATACGCAGTATTTT.

The chain combines TRBV6-5 with TRBJ2-3; D might be TRBD1 (6 bases). V was trimmed by 7 bases and J by 4 bases, leaving 15 bases between them. The V gene's germline CDR1 is MNHEY and CDR2 SVGAGI. This CDR3 has 14 residues. As DNA, the CDR3 is TGTGCCAGCACCAGGACCCAGGGGCCAGATACGCAGTATTTT. Translated: CASTRTQGPDTQYF.

This chain links TRBV7-3 with TRBJ2-3; D call uncertain. The V end lost 0 bases, the J end lost 1 base, and 5 bases lay between the germline ends. Germline V gene lookup returns CDR1 SGHTA and CDR2 FQGTGA. The CDR3 totals 14 residues. In DNA, the CDR3 is TGTGCCAGCAGCTTAACCGCGGGCACAGATACGCAGTATTTT. It is translated as CASSLTAGTDTQYF.

This chain connects TRBV23-1 to TRBJ2-2, with 9 bases fitting TRBD2. TRBV23-1 is assigned to the ORF class and has an uncertain function. The junction had 6 bases not matched to a gene; V was cut back by 0 bases and J by 4 bases. The CDR3 has 17 amino acids. In DNA, the CDR3 is TGCGCCAGCAGTCAATCCAGAGCGGGGGGTTTCACCGGGGAGCTGTTTTTT. This sequence encodes CASSQSRAGGFTGELFF.

This chain connects TRBV18 to TRBJ1-4; TRBD1 matches 9 bases. The CDR3 is 15 residues long. V lost 5 bases, J lost 2 bases, and 3 bases stayed unmatched. CDR1 is KGHSH and CDR2 is LQKENI in the germline V gene. CDR3 nucleotides: TGTGCCAGCTCAATCGGACAGGGGACTAATGAAAAACTGTTTTTT. Translated: CASSIGQGTNEKLFF.

This chain joins TRBV5-8 and TRBJ1-2; D is ambiguous. This CDR3 has 15 residues. Trimming stripped 0 bases from V and 8 bases from J, with 17 bases between. Germline V gene sequence: CDR1 SGHTS, CDR2 YDEGEE. CDR3 coding DNA: TGTGCCAGCAGCTTGGACTTGGGTGGTCCGGGGGGCTACACCTTC. Protein product: CASSLDLGGPGGYTF.

This clone was observed a single time. The rearrangement uses TRBV9 and TRBJ2-2; a weak D match, TRBD2 (6 bases). Germline lookup yields CDR1 SGDLS and CDR2 YYNGEE. Between the trimmed V and J ends, which lost 2 bases and 3 bases, there was a span of 14 bases. This CDR3 is built from 16 residues. The CDR3 is CASSVGGKGYTGELFF. CDR3 bases: TGTGCCAGCAGCGTTGGGGGGAAGGGATACACCGGGGAGCTGTTTTTT.

The chain employs TRBV19 and TRBJ1-5; perhaps TRBD1 as D (5 bases). The CDR3 length is 13 residues. Trimming shortened V by 5 bases and J by 5 bases, and 10 bases separated the two germline ends. The V gene's germline CDR1 is LNHDA and CDR2 SQIVND (reference sequence). The CDR3 here is CASSWQGDQPQHF. CDR3 nucleotides: TGTGCCAGTAGTTGGCAGGGTGATCAGCCCCAGCATTTT.

This clone was recorded once. The V gene is TRBV4-3, the J gene TRBJ1-1, with a tentative D call TRBD1 (6 bases). The CDR3 has 13 residues. CDR1 LGHNA and CDR2 YSLEER come from the germline V gene. V shed 0 bases and J shed 8 bases, with 10 bases lying between them. The CDR3 sequence is CASSQDLDSEAFF. In DNA, the CDR3 is TGCGCCAGCAGCCAAGATCTGGACAGCGAAGCTTTCTTT.

The genes are TRBV7-2 and TRBJ1-1; 9 nucleotides match TRBD1. V shed 3 bases and J 1 base; nucleotides not matched to a gene: 3. The CDR3 covers 15 residues. CDR1 and CDR2 from the germline V gene are SGHTA and FQGNSA. The CDR3 spells CASSFVQGANTEAFF. DNA for the CDR3: TGTGCCAGCAGCTTTGTACAGGGGGCGAACACTGAAGCTTTCTTT.

The rearrangement joins TRBV5-1 to TRBJ2-7; TRBD1 matches 9 bases. Germline V gene sequence: CDR1 SGHRS, CDR2 YFSETQ. Trimming removed 5 bases from V and 6 bases from J; junction bases left unmatched: 9. This CDR3 spans 14 amino acids. This CDR3 reads CASSPPDRGSEQYF. In DNA form, the CDR3 reads TGCGCCAGCAGTCCGCCGGACAGGGGTTCCGAGCAGTACTTC.

The chain combines TRBV5-4 with TRBJ1-6; tentatively, D is TRBD1 (5 bases). The CDR3 loop spans 15 amino acids. In germline, CDR1 is SGHNT, CDR2 YYREEE (reference sequence). V lost 4 bases and J 8 bases, leaving 16 bases between the germline ends. In DNA, the CDR3 is TGTGCCAGCAGCACCTTCGGCAGGGTAGATTCACCCCTCCACTTT. The encoded protein is CASSTFGRVDSPLHF.

The CDR3 nucleotides are TGTGCCAGCTCAAGTAACAGGGTATCCACTGAAGCTTTCTTT. This sequence encodes CASSSNRVSTEAFF. This chain links TRBV18 with TRBJ1-1, with D possibly TRBD1 on 6 matching bases. V lost 5 bases and J 4 bases, leaving 14 bases between the germline ends. Germline V gives CDR1 KGHSH, CDR2 LQKENI. The CDR3 is made up of 14 amino acids.

The chain links TRBV9 to TRBJ1-1; D might be TRBD1 (5 bases). V dropped 4 bases and J dropped 6 bases, with 13 bases sitting between them. The CDR3 length is 13 residues. Germline CDR1 and CDR2: SGDLS and YYNGEE. The CDR3 sequence is CASSRGEIAEAFF. CDR3 in DNA: TGTGCCAGCAGCAGGGGTGAGATTGCTGAAGCTTTCTTT.

CDR3 loop: CASSPRGGPKTNEQFF. The DNA for the CDR3 is TGTGCCAGCAGCCCCAGGGGCGGCCCAAAAACCAATGAGCAGTTCTTC. The V and J genes are TRBV7-9 and TRBJ2-1, with D maybe TRBD1 (6 bases). This CDR3 spans 16 amino acids. CDR1 and CDR2 (germline): SEHNR, FQNEAQ (reference sequence). V dropped 5 bases and J dropped 6 bases, with 20 bases sitting between them.

The rearrangement uses TRBV11-2 and TRBJ1-1; D gene unclear. The CDR3 spans 14 residues. Germline V CDR1 and CDR2: SGHAT, FQNNGV. Trimming removed 1 base from V and 1 base from J, with 7 bases in between. CDR3 coding DNA: TGTGCCAGCAGCTTAGGTCGGGAGAACACTGAAGCTTTCTTT. Translated, it gives CASSLGRENTEAFF.

V usage is TRBV6-1 and J usage is TRBJ2-5, with 7 nucleotides matching TRBD1. Germline V lookup: CDR1 MNHNS, CDR2 SASEGT. CDR3 length: 15 amino acids. J gave up 5 bases and V 3 bases, and 9 bases lay outside the gene matches. CDR3 coding DNA: TGTGCCAGCAGTGATCCCACAGGGGCCTCGGAGACCCAGTACTTC. Translated, it gives CASSDPTGASETQYF.